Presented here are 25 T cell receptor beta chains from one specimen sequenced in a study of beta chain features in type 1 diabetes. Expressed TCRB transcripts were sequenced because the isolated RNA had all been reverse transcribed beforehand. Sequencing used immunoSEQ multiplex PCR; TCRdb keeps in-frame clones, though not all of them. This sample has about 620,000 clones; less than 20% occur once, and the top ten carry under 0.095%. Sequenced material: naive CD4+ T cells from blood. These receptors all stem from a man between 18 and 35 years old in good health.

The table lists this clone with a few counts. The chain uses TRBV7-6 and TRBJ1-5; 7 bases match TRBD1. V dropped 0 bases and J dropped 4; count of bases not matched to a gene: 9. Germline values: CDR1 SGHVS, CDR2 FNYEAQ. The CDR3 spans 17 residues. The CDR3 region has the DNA TGTGCCAGCAGCTTAGCTCCGAGACAGGGTGGGAATCAGCCCCAGCATTTT. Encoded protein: CASSLAPRQGGNQPQHF.

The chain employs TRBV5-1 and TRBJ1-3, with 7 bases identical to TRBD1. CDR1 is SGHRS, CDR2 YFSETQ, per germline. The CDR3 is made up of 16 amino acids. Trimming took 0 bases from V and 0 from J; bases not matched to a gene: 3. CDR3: CASSLADRISGNTIYF. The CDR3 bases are TGCGCCAGCAGCTTGGCGGACAGGATCTCTGGAAACACCATATATTTT.

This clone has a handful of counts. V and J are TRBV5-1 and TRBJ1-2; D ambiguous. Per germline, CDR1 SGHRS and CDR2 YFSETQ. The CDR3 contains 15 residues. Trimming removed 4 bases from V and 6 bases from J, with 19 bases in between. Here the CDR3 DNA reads TGCGCCAGCAGCAGTACAGCGGGCGCGAGGAATGGCTACACCTTC. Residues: CASSSTAGARNGYTF.

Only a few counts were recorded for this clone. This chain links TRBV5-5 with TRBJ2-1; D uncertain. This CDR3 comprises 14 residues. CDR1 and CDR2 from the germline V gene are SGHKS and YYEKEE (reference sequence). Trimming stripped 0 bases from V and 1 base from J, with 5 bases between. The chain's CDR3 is CASSLGRSYNEQFF. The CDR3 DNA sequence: TGTGCCAGCAGCTTGGGCAGATCCTACAATGAGCAGTTCTTC.

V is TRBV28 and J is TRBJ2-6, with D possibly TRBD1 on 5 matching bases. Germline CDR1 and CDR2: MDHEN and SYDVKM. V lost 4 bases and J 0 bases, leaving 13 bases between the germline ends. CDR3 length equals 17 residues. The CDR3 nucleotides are TGTGCCAGCAGTTCAGGGATTAGGAGCTCTGGGGCCAACGTCCTGACTTTC. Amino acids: CASSSGIRSSGANVLTF.

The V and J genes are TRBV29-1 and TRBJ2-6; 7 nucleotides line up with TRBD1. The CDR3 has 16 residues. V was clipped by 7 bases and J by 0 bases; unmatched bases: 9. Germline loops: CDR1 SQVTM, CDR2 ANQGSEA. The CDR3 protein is CSARGGLRSGANVLTF. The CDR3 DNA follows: TGCAGCGCCCGAGGGGGCTTACGCTCTGGGGCCAACGTCCTGACTTTC.

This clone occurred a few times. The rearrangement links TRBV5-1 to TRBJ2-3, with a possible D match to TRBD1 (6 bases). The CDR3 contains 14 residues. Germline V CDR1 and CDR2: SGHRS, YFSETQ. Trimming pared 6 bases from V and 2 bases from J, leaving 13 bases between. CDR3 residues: CASILDRPTDTQYF. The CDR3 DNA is TGCGCCAGCATATTAGACAGGCCCACAGATACGCAGTATTTT.

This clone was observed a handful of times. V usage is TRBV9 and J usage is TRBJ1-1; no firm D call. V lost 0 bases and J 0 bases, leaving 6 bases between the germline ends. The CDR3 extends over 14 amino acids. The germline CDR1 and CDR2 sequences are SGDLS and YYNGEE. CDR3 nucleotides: TGTGCCAGCAGCGTAGATACAGTGAACACTGAAGCTTTCTTT. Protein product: CASSVDTVNTEAFF.

CDR3 region: CASSFGARNKQYF. The CDR3 DNA sequence: TGTGCCAGCAGTTTCGGGGCTCGGAACAAGCAGTACTTC. V is TRBV28 and J is TRBJ2-7; the D gene could be TRBD1 or TRBD2 (5 bases each). V was pared by 3 bases and J by 8 bases, with 14 bases between. Germline V gives CDR1 MDHEN, CDR2 SYDVKM. There are 13 residues in the CDR3.

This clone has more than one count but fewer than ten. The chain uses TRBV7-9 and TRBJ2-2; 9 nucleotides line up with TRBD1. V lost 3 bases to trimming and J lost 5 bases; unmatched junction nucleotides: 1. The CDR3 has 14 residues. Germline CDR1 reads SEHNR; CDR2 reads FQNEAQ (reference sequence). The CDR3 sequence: CASSFGQGTGELFF. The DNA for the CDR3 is TGTGCCAGCAGCTTTGGACAGGGGACCGGGGAGCTGTTTTTT.

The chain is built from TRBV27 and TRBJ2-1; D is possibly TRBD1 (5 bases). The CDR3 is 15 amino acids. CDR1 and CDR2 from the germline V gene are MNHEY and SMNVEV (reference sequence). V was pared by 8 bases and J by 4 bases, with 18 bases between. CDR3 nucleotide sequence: TGTGCCAGCGGACACTTGCTCACAAATTACAATGAGCAGTTCTTC. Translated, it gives CASGHLLTNYNEQFF.

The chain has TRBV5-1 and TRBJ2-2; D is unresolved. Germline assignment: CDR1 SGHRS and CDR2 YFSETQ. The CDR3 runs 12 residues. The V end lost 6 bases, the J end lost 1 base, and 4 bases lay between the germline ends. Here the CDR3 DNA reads TGCGCCAGCAACGTGAACACCGGGGAGCTGTTTTTT. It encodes CASNVNTGELFF. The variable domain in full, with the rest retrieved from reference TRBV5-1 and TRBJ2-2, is KAGVTQTPRYLIKTRGQQVTLSCSPISGHRSVSWYQQTPGQGLQFLFEYFSETQRNKGNFPGRFSGRQFSNSRSEMNVSTLELGDSALYLCASNVNTGELFFGEGSRLTVL.

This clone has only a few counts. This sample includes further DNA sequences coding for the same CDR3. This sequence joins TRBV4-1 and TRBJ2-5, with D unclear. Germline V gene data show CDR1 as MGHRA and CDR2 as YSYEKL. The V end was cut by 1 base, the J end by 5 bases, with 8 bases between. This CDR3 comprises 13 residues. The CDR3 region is CASSQVRVETQYF. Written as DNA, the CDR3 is TGCGCCAGCAGCCAAGTTAGGGTTGAGACCCAGTACTTC.

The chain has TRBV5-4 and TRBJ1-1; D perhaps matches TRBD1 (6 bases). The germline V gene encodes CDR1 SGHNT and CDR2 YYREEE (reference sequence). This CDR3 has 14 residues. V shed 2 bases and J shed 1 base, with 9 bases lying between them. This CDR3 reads CASSLQGGNTEAFF. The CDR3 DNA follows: TGTGCCAGCAGCTTACAGGGAGGGAACACTGAAGCTTTCTTT.

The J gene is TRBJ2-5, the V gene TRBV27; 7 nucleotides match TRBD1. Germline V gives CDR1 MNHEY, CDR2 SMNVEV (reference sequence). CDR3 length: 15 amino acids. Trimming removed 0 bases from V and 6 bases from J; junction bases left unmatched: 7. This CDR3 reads CASSLSETGQKTQYF. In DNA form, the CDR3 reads TGTGCCAGCAGTTTATCGGAGACAGGGCAAAAGACCCAGTACTTC.

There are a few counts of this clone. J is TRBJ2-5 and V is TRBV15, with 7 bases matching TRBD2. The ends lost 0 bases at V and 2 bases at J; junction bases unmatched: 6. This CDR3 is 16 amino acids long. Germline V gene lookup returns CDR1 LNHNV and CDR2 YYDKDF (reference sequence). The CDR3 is CATSRERRGIQETQYF. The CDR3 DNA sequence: TGTGCCACCAGCAGAGAGAGGCGGGGGATACAAGAGACCCAGTACTTC. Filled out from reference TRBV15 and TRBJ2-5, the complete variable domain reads DAMVIQNPRYQVTQFGKPVTLSCSQTLNHNVMYWYQQKSSQAPKLLFHYYDKDFNNEADTPDNFQSRRPNTSFCFLDIRSPGLGDTAMYLCATSRERRGIQETQYFGPGTRLLVL.

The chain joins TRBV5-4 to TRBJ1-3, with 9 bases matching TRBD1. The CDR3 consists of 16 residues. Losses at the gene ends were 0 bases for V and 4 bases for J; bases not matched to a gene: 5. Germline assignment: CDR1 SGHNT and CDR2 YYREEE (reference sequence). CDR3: CASSLDPGTGGNTIYF. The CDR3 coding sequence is TGTGCCAGCAGCTTGGACCCCGGGACAGGGGGAAACACCATATATTTT.

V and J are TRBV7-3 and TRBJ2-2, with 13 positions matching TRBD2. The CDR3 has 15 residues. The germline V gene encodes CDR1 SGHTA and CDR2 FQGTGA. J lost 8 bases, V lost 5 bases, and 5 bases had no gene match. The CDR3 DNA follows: TGTGCCAGCAGCCAGACTAGCGGGAGGACGGGGGAGCTGTTTTTT. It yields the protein CASSQTSGRTGELFF.

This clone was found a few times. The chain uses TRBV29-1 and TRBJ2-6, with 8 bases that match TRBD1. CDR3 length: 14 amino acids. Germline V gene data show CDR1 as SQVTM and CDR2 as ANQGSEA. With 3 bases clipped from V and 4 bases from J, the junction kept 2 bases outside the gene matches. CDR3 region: CSVDQGAGANVLTF. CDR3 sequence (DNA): TGCAGCGTTGATCAGGGGGCAGGGGCCAACGTCCTGACTTTC.

The CDR3 sequence is CASSLNREGTEAFF. In DNA, the CDR3 is TGTGCCAGCAGCTTAAATAGGGAAGGGACTGAAGCTTTCTTT. V is TRBV7-3 and J is TRBJ1-1; the D is unclear. V was pared by 1 base and J by 5 bases, with 11 bases between. Germline CDR1 SGHTA, CDR2 FQGTGA. CDR3 length: 14 residues.

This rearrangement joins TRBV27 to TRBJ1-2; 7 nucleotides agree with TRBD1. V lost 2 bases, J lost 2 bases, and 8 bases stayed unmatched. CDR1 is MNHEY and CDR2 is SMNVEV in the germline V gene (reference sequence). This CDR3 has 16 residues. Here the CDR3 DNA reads TGTGCCAGCAGTTTAACCACAGGGGCTGGGAACTATGGCTACACCTTC. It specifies CASSLTTGAGNYGYTF.

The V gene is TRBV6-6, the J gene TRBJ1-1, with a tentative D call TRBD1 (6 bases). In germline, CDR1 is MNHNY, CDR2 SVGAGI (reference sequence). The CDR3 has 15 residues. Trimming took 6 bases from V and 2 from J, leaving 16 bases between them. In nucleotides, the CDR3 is TGTGCCAGCAGCCTAACAGGGTCCGGAAACACTGAAGCTTTCTTT. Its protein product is CASSLTGSGNTEAFF.

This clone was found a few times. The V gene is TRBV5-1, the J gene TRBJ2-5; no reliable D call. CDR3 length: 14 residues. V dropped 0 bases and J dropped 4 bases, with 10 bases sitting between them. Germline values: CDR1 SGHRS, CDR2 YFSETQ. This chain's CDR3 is CASSLAVVGETQYF. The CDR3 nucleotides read TGCGCCAGCAGCTTGGCAGTGGTGGGAGAGACCCAGTACTTC.

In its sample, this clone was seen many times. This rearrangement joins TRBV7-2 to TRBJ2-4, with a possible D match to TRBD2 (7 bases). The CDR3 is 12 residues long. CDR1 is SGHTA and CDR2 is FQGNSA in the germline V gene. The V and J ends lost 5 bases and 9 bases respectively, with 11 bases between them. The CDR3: CASSRGGGIQYF. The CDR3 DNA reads TGTGCCAGCAGCCGGGGAGGGGGCATTCAGTACTTC.

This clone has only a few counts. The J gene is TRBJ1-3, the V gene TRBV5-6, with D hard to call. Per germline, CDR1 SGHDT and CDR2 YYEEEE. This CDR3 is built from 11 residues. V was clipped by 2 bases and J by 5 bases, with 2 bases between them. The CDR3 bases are TGTGCCAGCAGCTTAAGAAACACCATATATTTT. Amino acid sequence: CASSLRNTIYF.